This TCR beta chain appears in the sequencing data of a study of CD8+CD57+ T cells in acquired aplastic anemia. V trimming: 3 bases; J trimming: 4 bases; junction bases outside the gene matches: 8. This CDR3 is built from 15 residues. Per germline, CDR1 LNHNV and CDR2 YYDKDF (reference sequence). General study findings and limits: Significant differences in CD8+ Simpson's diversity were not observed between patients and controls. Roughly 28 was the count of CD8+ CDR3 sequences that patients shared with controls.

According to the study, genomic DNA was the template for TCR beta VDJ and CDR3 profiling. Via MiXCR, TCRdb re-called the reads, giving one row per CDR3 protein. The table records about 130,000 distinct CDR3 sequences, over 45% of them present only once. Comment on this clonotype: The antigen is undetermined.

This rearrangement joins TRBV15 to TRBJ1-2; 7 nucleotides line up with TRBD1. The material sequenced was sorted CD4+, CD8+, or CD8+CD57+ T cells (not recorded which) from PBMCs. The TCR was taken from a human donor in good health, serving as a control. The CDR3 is CATSRDTGVLYGYTF. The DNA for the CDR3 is TGTGCCACCAGCAGGGACACAGGGGTCCTCTATGGCTACACCTTC.